Below, one TCR beta chain is given with its context. This specimen belongs to a study of shared clonotypes between healthy human individuals. Study details: Ranging from 18 to 49 in age, donors were two women and a few men. CD4 naive and CD4 memory each took three plates per donor, while CD8 naive took two and CD8 memory one.

It was across several immunoSEQ plates that each subset's genomic DNA was evenly split. Sequenced by immunoSEQ multiplex PCR; TCRdb stores in-frame clones only, minus some. In the table there are about 820,000 clones, about 92% of which are singletons. Naive CD8 populations comprised CD45RO-negative cells positively selected for CCR7, excluding terminally differentiated effector memory CD45RA+ cells. V gave up 3 bases and J gave up 4 bases, with 13 bases separating them. Germline V gene sequence: CDR1 MDHEN, CDR2 SYDVKM. The CDR3 is 15 amino acids. The specimen was naive CD8+ T cells sorted from blood. This clonotype originated in a man younger than 45 in good health. The J gene is TRBJ1-5, the V gene TRBV28, with D perhaps TRBD1 (5 bases). CDR3 coding DNA: TGTGCCAGCAGTTTTATAGGGGAGGGGAATCAGCCCCAGCATTTT. This codes for CASSFIGEGNQPQHF.